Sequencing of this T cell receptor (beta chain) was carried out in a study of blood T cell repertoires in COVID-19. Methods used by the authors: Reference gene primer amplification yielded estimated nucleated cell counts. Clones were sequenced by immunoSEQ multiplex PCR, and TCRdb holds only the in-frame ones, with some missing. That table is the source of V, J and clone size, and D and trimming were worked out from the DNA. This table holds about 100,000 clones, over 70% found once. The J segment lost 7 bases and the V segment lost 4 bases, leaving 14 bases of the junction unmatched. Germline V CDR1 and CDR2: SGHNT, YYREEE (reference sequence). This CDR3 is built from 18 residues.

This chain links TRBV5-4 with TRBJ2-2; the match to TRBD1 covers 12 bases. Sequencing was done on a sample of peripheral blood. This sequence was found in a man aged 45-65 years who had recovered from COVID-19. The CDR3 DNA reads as TGTGCCAGCAGCCGGAAGACCGGGGACAGGGGGCGCGACGGGGAGCTGTTTTTT. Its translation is CASSRKTGDRGRDGELFF.